The rows below give T cell receptor beta chains drawn from one sample of a study of T cell repertoires in cytomegalovirus infection. Antigens of these TCRs are unknown. TCRdb re-called the reads through MiXCR, storing one row per CDR3 protein. The sample includes around 750,000 distinct CDR3 sequences, less than 35% of them seen just once. The material was cultured CD8+ T cells from PBMCs, obtained from culture after CMV antigen stimulation. The receptors come from a human donor in good health (CMV status not recorded). Some clones in this sample may be carry-over from other donors' samples. CDR3s include the opening cysteine and the closing phenylalanine or tryptophan. D genes are given only for firm matches. A row's size may be missing; if present it is once, few, many or a size class.

V gene	J gene	clone size	D gene	CDR3 DNA	CDR3 protein
TRBV27	TRBJ1-1	many	.	TGTGCCAGCAGCTCGAACACTGAAGCTTTCTTT	CASSSNTEAFF
TRBV7-2	TRBJ1-1	many	.	TGTGCCAGCAGCTTATCAAGGGGGGTTGGTACTGAAGCTTTCTTT	CASSLSRGVGTEAFF
TRBV6-9	TRBJ1-1	.	TRBD1	TGTGCCAGCATCCAGACAGGGGTTCGGACTGAAGCTTTCTTT	CASIQTGVRTEAFF
TRBV20-1	TRBJ2-4	.	TRBD1	TGCAGTGCTAGAGATCGGACAGGGGGGCAAAACATTCAGTACTTC	CSARDRTGGQNIQYF
TRBV2	TRBJ1-2	many	.	TGTGCCAGCAGTGAAGCCCCGGGCGGCTATGGCTACACCTTC	CASSEAPGGYGYTF
TRBV28	TRBJ2-2	.	TRBD1	TGTGCCAGCAGCGCACAGGGGGCGGGCGGGGAGCTGTTTTTT	CASSAQGAGGELFF
TRBV4-1	TRBJ1-2	.	.	TGCACCAGCAGCCATGCCTTAAGCGCCTCGACGAGCTATGGCTACACCTTC	CTSSHALSASTSYGYTF
TRBV11-2	TRBJ2-2	.	.	TGTGCCAGCAGCTTAGATTGGGGCGGCGGGGAGCTGTTTTTT	CASSLDWGGGELFF
TRBV4-1	TRBJ1-1	many	.	TGCGCCAGCAGCCAAAAACATTCCTTCCTCGAAGCTTTCTTT	CASSQKHSFLEAFF
TRBV7-9	TRBJ1-5	.	TRBD1	TGTGCCAGCAGCCCGCGGGACAGAGTGAATGAGCCCCAGCATTTT	CASSPRDRVNEPQHF
TRBV12-3/TRBV12-4	TRBJ2-3	many	.	TGTGCCAGCAGTTTCGAGGGGGGGGCGGATACGCAGTATTTT	CASSFEGGADTQYF
TRBV7-9	TRBJ2-7	.	TRBD1	TGTGCCAGCAGCTTAGTCAGCGGGACAGGGTATTTAGTGTACGAGCAGTACTTC	CASSLVSGTGYLVYEQYF
TRBV6-1	TRBJ2-5	.	.	TGTGCCAGCATTGACCCCCCTCCCTGGCGGGGCTCGGGGGAGACCCAGTACTTC	CASIDPPPWRGSGETQYF
TRBV27	TRBJ2-6	.	.	TGTGCCAGCAGTTTTTTAACACCCGCCTCCTCTGGGGCCAACGTCCTGACTTTC	CASSFLTPASSGANVLTF
TRBV11-1	TRBJ1-2	few	.	TGTGCCAGCAGCCGCTGGGGGGACGGCTACACCTTC	CASSRWGDGYTF
TRBV6-5	TRBJ1-2	.	.	TGTGCCAGCAGATCCGGGGGGACCCGCTCCGGCTACACCTTC	CASRSGGTRSGYTF
TRBV4-1	TRBJ2-7	few	.	TGCGCCAGCAGCCAAGACCAGGATGAGATATCCTACGAGCAGTACTTC	CASSQDQDEISYEQYF
TRBV7-9	TRBJ1-6	few	TRBD1	TGTGCCAGCAGGGCGGGACAGGGAGAGAATTCACCCCTCCACTTT	CASRAGQGENSPLHF
TRBV6-4	TRBJ1-2	.	.	TGTGCCAGCAGTGACTCGGAGGAAGGTATCTATGGCTACACCTTC	CASSDSEEGIYGYTF
TRBV7-6	TRBJ2-5	few	TRBD2	TGTGCCAGCAGCTTCTTGAAAGGGACTAGCGGAGAGACCCAGTACTTC	CASSFLKGTSGETQYF
TRBV7-6	TRBJ1-4	.	TRBD1	TGTGCCAGCATTCCTCCGGGACAGGGAGGAACTAATGAAAAACTGTTTTTT	CASIPPGQGGTNEKLFF
TRBV7-9	TRBJ2-1	many	.	TGTGCCAGCAGCTTAGTGCAGGGCTCCTACAATGAGCAGTTCTTC	CASSLVQGSYNEQFF
TRBV27	TRBJ1-3	.	.	TGTGCCAGCAGTTTAGGGAGCCCCGCCGGGAACACCATATATTTT	CASSLGSPAGNTIYF
TRBV5-1	TRBJ1-1	.	.	TGCGCCAGCCAGCAGTGGGGAGGGGATGAGAACACTGAAGCTTTCTTT	CASQQWGGDENTEAFF
TRBV2	TRBJ2-7	few	.	TGTGCCAGCAGTGGGGGAGCTCAGTACTTC	CASSGGAQYF
TRBV6-5	TRBJ2-4	many	TRBD1	TGTGCCAGCAGTTATTCAGGGGGCGCAGCCAAAAACATTCAGTACTTC	CASSYSGGAAKNIQYF
TRBV20-1	TRBJ2-3	.	.	TGCAGTGCTCCCCCCGTGGTGAGCACAGATACGCAGTATTTT	CSAPPVVSTDTQYF
TRBV19	TRBJ2-1	few	TRBD2	TGTGCCAGTAAACCCCCGGGACTAGCGCCCGGGGGGCAGTTCTTC	CASKPPGLAPGGQFF
TRBV24-1	TRBJ2-1	.	TRBD2	TGTGCCACCAGTGAGCTAGCGGGGGGCAGGGGTGAGCAGTTCTTC	CATSELAGGRGEQFF
TRBV6-2/TRBV6-3	TRBJ2-1	.	TRBD2	TGTGCCAGCAGTTACTCGAGGAGCGGGGGTAACAATGAGCAGTTCTTC	CASSYSRSGGNNEQFF
TRBV10-2	TRBJ1-2	once	.	TGCGCCAGCAGTGAGAACGGGCCGAACTATGGCTACACCTTC	CASSENGPNYGYTF
TRBV12-3/TRBV12-4	TRBJ1-2	few	.	TGTGCCAGCAGGGGCGGGAGAGTCGGGGATCGGGGCTACACCTTC	CASRGGRVGDRGYTF
TRBV6-5	TRBJ2-1	.	.	TGTGCCAGCACCATGAATTTGGGGGACAATGAGCAGTTCTTC	CASTMNLGDNEQFF